Shown below are 32 T cell receptor beta chains from a single sample sequenced in a study of blood T cell repertoires in COVID-19. TCRdb keeps only in-frame clones here, not all; method: immunoSEQ multiplex PCR. This sample yields approximately 220,000 clones, of which 80% to 90% are seen a single time; about 1.2% belongs to the top ten. Material: PBMCs or T cells enriched from blood (not recorded which). All receptors come from a man aged 30-40 years who had recovered from COVID-19.

This rearrangement joins TRBV4-1 to TRBJ2-7; TRBD1 agrees at 9 bases. This CDR3 spans 16 amino acids. Per germline, CDR1 MGHRA and CDR2 YSYEKL. The V gene end was trimmed by 3 bases and the J gene end by 3 bases; junction bases not matched to a gene: 9. CDR3 amino acids: CASSQAPGTGSYEQYF. In DNA form, the CDR3 reads TGCGCCAGCAGCCAGGCCCCCGGGACAGGGAGCTACGAGCAGTACTTC.

V gene TRBV6-5 combines with J gene TRBJ1-1; D might be TRBD1 (5 bases). Trimming removed 7 bases from V and 1 base from J, with 16 bases in between. This CDR3 has 15 residues. Germline V CDR1 and CDR2: MNHEY, SVGAGI. The CDR3 region has the DNA TGTGCCAGCACGAATCCGGGACTTACGAACACTGAAGCTTTCTTT. Amino acid sequence: CASTNPGLTNTEAFF.

As DNA, the CDR3 is TGTGCCAGCAGCCCCGACCTAAAAGGACATTCCTACGAGCAGTACTTC. Encoded protein: CASSPDLKGHSYEQYF. The J gene is TRBJ2-7, the V gene TRBV7-8; tentative D call: TRBD1 (5 bases). This CDR3 is 16 amino acids long. The germline V and J ends were trimmed by 5 bases and 1 base, with 18 bases remaining between them. Germline V gives CDR1 SGHVS, CDR2 FQNEAQ.

The chain joins TRBV11-2 to TRBJ2-4; the match to TRBD2 covers 9 bases. Germline loops: CDR1 SGHAT, CDR2 FQNNGV. V lost 4 bases, J lost 1 base, and 14 bases stayed unmatched. This CDR3 comprises 19 residues. The CDR3 coding sequence is TGTGCCAGCAGCTCTCGGGGGCGCGGGGGGGGCGACGCCAAAAACATTCAGTACTTC. Amino acid sequence: CASSSRGRGGGDAKNIQYF.

The rearrangement links TRBV6-5 to TRBJ1-2; D is unresolved. Germline CDR1 MNHEY, CDR2 SVGAGI. The CDR3 loop spans 13 amino acids. Trimming cost V 6 bases and J 3 bases, with 11 bases left between them. CDR3: CASRGWQDYGYTF. As DNA, the CDR3 is TGTGCCAGCAGGGGCTGGCAGGACTATGGCTACACCTTC.

This chain links TRBV7-8 with TRBJ2-5, with 10 nucleotides matching TRBD2. After removal of 0 bases from V and 5 bases from J, the junction contained 3 bases not matched to a gene. The CDR3 has 15 residues. Germline V gene sequence: CDR1 SGHVS, CDR2 FQNEAQ. CDR3 DNA: TGTGCCAGCAGCTTAGCGTCTAGCGGGAGCGAGACCCAGTACTTC. It codes for CASSLASSGSETQYF.

This chain uses TRBV4-3 with TRBJ2-5, with TRBD2 identical over 11 bases. Trimming at V came to 1 base and at J to 2 bases, leaving 3 bases not matched to a gene. The CDR3 is 16 amino acids. Looked up from germline, CDR1 is LGHNA and CDR2 is YSLEER. The CDR3 is CASSQGTSGYQETQYF. In nucleotides, the CDR3 is TGCGCCAGCAGCCAAGGGACTAGCGGGTATCAAGAGACCCAGTACTTC.

The rearrangement links TRBV11-3 to TRBJ2-1; 11 nucleotides align to TRBD2. The CDR3 loop spans 18 amino acids. The germline gives CDR1 SGHNT, CDR2 YENEEA. Trimming cost V 1 base and J 2 bases; bases outside gene matches: 7. As DNA, the CDR3 is TGTGCCAGCAGCTTAGCCCGCCCGACTAGCGGGACCTACAATGAGCAGTTCTTC. It codes for CASSLARPTSGTYNEQFF. Full variable domain (missing parts from reference TRBV11-3 and TRBJ2-1): EAGVVQSPRYKIIEKKQPVAFWCNPISGHNTLYWYLQNLGQGPELLIRYENEEAVDDSQLPKDRFSAERLKGVDSTLKIQPAELGDSAVYLCASSLARPTSGTYNEQFFGPGTRLTVL.

The genes are TRBV20-1 and TRBJ1-2; D is undetermined. Trimming left V 6 bases short and J 9 bases short, with 14 bases between. The CDR3 extends over 11 amino acids. Germline V gives CDR1 DFQATT, CDR2 SNEGSKA (reference sequence). The CDR3 bases are TGCAGTGCCCGAGGGTCGGGGAGCTACACCTTC. The encoded protein is CSARGSGSYTF.

The chain employs TRBV5-1 and TRBJ2-5; 11 bases match TRBD2. Germline V gene lookup returns CDR1 SGHRS and CDR2 YFSETQ. The CDR3 length is 16 residues. Unmatched junction bases numbered 5, after V lost 0 bases and J lost 4 bases. This CDR3 reads CASSLGSGGAGETQYF. The CDR3 bases are TGCGCCAGCAGCTTGGGTAGCGGGGGGGCCGGAGAGACCCAGTACTTC.

The rearrangement joins TRBV4-1 to TRBJ2-2; 7 nucleotides line up with TRBD2. The CDR3 sequence is 15 residues long. V gave up 3 bases and J gave up 4 bases; unmatched junction bases: 5. CDR1 is MGHRA, CDR2 YSYEKL, per germline. CDR3 region: CASSQRELATGELFF. Here the CDR3 DNA reads TGCGCCAGCAGCCAGCGGGAGTTGGCCACCGGGGAGCTGTTTTTT.

The chain couples TRBV30 to TRBJ2-1; D unresolved. The V and J ends lost 1 base and 5 bases respectively, with 18 bases between them. Per the germline V gene, CDR1 is GTSNPN and CDR2 is SVGIG (reference sequence). This CDR3 region has 16 residues. The CDR3 region is CAWSDLYLGSHNEQFF. The CDR3 DNA is TGTGCCTGGAGTGACTTGTACCTAGGATCCCACAATGAGCAGTTCTTC.

V usage is TRBV7-9 and J usage is TRBJ1-2; D might be TRBD1 (5 bases). This CDR3 has 12 residues. The germline CDR1 and CDR2 sequences are SEHNR and FQNEAQ (reference sequence). V was clipped by 5 bases and J by 4 bases, with 8 bases between them. The chain's CDR3 is CASSQDSYGYTF. The CDR3 DNA follows: TGTGCCAGCAGCCAAGACAGCTATGGCTACACCTTC.

The chain uses TRBV21-1 and TRBJ2-1; the table's D gene call, TRBD1, was not cross checked with the DNA. TRBV21-1 is a listed pseudogene. There are 14 residues in the CDR3. CDR3 region: CASSMDSQNNEQFF. DNA for the CDR3: TGTGCCAGCAGCATGGACAGCCAAAACAATGAGCAGTTCTTC.

This chain connects TRBV29-1 to TRBJ2-5; 9 bases map to TRBD1. The V gene end was trimmed by 3 bases and the J gene end by 5 bases; junction bases not matched to a gene: 7. CDR3 length: 14 residues. From germline, CDR1 is SQVTM and CDR2 ANQGSEA. CDR3 bases: TGCAGCGTTGAGAACACAGGGGGCGAGGAGACCCAGTACTTC. Translation: CSVENTGGEETQYF.

The chain is built from TRBV18 and TRBJ2-3, with a possible D match to TRBD2 (5 bases). The CDR3 runs 15 residues. V was shortened by 3 bases and J by 1 base, with 11 bases between the two germline ends. Germline CDR1 is KGHSH and CDR2 is LQKENI. The CDR3 sequence: CASSPSKAGTDTQYF. The CDR3 nucleotides are TGTGCCAGCTCACCGTCAAAAGCGGGCACAGATACGCAGTATTTT.

The chain carries TRBV9 and TRBJ1-2; 7 nucleotides line up with TRBD1. CDR3 length: 15 residues. CDR1 is SGDLS, CDR2 YYNGEE, per germline. The junction had 8 bases not matched to a gene; V was cut back by 2 bases and J by 4 bases. CDR3: CASSVHTRDSYGYTF. DNA of the CDR3: TGTGCCAGCAGCGTCCATACCCGGGACAGCTATGGCTACACCTTC.

The J gene is TRBJ1-3, the V gene TRBV4-3; D is perhaps TRBD1 (5 bases). V was pared by 0 bases and J by 3 bases, with 12 bases between. Germline V gene data show CDR1 as LGHNA and CDR2 as YSLEER. CDR3 length equals 16 residues. Here the CDR3 DNA reads TGCGCCAGCAGCCAAGACCTGGACACTATTGGAAACACCATATATTTT. This codes for CASSQDLDTIGNTIYF.

The chain employs TRBV9 and TRBJ1-2; possibly TRBD1 for D (6 bases). Germline values: CDR1 SGDLS, CDR2 YYNGEE. The CDR3 is made up of 13 amino acids. With 1 base removed from V and 4 bases from J, the gap between germline ends came to 8 bases. CDR3: CASSVSQGYGYTF. Here the CDR3 DNA reads TGTGCCAGCAGCGTATCACAGGGCTATGGCTACACCTTC.

This chain uses TRBV27 with TRBJ1-1; TRBD1 matches 7 bases. J lost 8 bases, V lost 6 bases, and 9 bases had no gene match. Germline-derived CDR1 and CDR2 are MNHEY and SMNVEV (reference sequence). The CDR3 loop spans 13 amino acids. The CDR3 is CASSPYRGGEAFF. CDR3 nucleotide sequence: TGTGCCAGCAGCCCCTACAGGGGCGGAGAAGCTTTCTTT.

J is TRBJ1-2 and V is TRBV6-4; D is unclear. Trimming removed 3 bases at V and 8 bases at J, with 13 bases between. The CDR3 loop spans 13 amino acids. The germline gives CDR1 MRHNA, CDR2 SNTAGT. CDR3: CASSENGLRGYTF. CDR3 nucleotide sequence: TGTGCCAGCAGTGAGAACGGACTTAGGGGCTACACCTTC.

This clone showed up just once. This chain connects TRBV9 to TRBJ2-3; 10 bases fit TRBD2. Germline CDR1 reads SGDLS; CDR2 reads YYNGEE. V gave up 0 bases and J gave up 0 bases; unmatched junction bases: 10. The CDR3 contains 19 residues. The CDR3 DNA reads as TGTGCCAGCAGCGTAGCTACACGGACTAGCGGATATAGCACAGATACGCAGTATTTT. Translating gives CASSVATRTSGYSTDTQYF.

The chain is built from TRBV28 and TRBJ1-5, with D unclear. The CDR3 length is 17 residues. With 5 bases removed from V and 0 bases from J, the gap between germline ends came to 17 bases. Germline-derived CDR1 and CDR2 are MDHEN and SYDVKM. CDR3 region: CASSPGLSRYSNQPQHF. DNA of the CDR3: TGTGCCAGCAGTCCTGGACTCAGCCGATATAGCAATCAGCCCCAGCATTTT.

This clone was seen once. V is TRBV12-3 or TRBV12-4 and J is TRBJ1-1; D call uncertain. V lost 3 bases, J lost 1 base, and 6 bases lay in between. CDR3 length: 13 residues. CDR3 sequence: CASSLYWNTEAFF. As DNA, the CDR3 is TGTGCCAGCAGTTTGTACTGGAACACTGAAGCTTTCTTT.

The gene calls are TRBV6-5 and TRBJ1-4, with 9 bases fitting TRBD1. Germline CDR1 MNHEY, CDR2 SVGAGI. This CDR3 is 13 amino acids long. The J segment lost 8 bases and the V segment lost 6 bases, leaving 4 bases of the junction unmatched. Written as DNA, the CDR3 is TGTGCCAGCAGGGGACAGGGATACGAAAAACTGTTTTTT. Protein: CASRGQGYEKLFF.

The chain uses TRBV28 and TRBJ1-6; 8 nucleotides agree with TRBD1. Germline V gives CDR1 MDHEN, CDR2 SYDVKM. The CDR3 sequence is 15 residues long. Losses at the gene ends were 2 bases for V and 9 bases for J; bases not matched to a gene: 6. CDR3 coding DNA: TGTGCCAGCAGTTTACTAGGACAGGGTGGTTCACCCCTCCACTTT. This sequence encodes CASSLLGQGGSPLHF.

This clone has only one observation. The chain uses TRBV11-2 and TRBJ2-2; 16 bases align to TRBD2. This CDR3 spans 17 amino acids. Germline CDR1 reads SGHAT; CDR2 reads FQNNGV. V was pared by 5 bases and J by 4 bases, with 4 bases of the junction left unmatched. The CDR3 DNA follows: TGTGCCAGCAGCCCGGGACTAGCGGGGGGGGTCACCGGGGAGCTGTTTTTT. This codes for CASSPGLAGGVTGELFF.

The rearrangement uses TRBV25-1 and TRBJ2-1; D call uncertain. V was clipped by 5 bases and J by 10 bases, with 9 bases between them. The CDR3 sequence is 11 residues long. From germline, CDR1 is MGHDK and CDR2 SYGVNS. The CDR3 sequence: CASSLTAEQFF. CDR3 nucleotides: TGTGCCAGCAGTTTGACTGCAGAGCAGTTCTTC. Filled out from reference TRBV25-1 and TRBJ2-1, the complete variable domain reads EADIYQTPRYLVIGTGKKITLECSQTMGHDKMYWYQQDPGMELHLIHYSYGVNSTEKGDLSSESTVSRIRTEHFPLTLESARPSHTSQYLCASSLTAEQFFGPGTRLTVL.

The J gene is TRBJ1-1, the V gene TRBV10-3; tentatively, D is TRBD1 (5 bases). Trimming took 1 base from V and 6 from J, leaving 12 bases between them. Germline V CDR1 and CDR2: ENHRY, SYGVKD. There are 14 residues in the CDR3. CDR3 DNA: TGTGCCATCAGTGAGTACGGAGGGGACGCTGAAGCTTTCTTT. Amino acids: CAISEYGGDAEAFF.

The rearrangement links TRBV7-8 to TRBJ1-2, with D possibly TRBD1 on 5 matching bases. This CDR3 has 15 residues. Deletions cut 2 bases from V and 3 bases from J, with 13 bases between. Per germline, CDR1 SGHVS and CDR2 FQNEAQ. The CDR3 region has the DNA TGTGCCAGCAGCTTACGGACCGGAGGGGACTATGGCTACACCTTC. This gives the protein CASSLRTGGDYGYTF.

The rearrangement links TRBV11-3 to TRBJ1-6, with 8 bases fitting TRBD1. This CDR3 has 14 residues. V was pared by 4 bases and J by 5 bases, with 1 base of the junction left unmatched. Germline CDR1 is SGHNT and CDR2 is YENEEA. DNA for the CDR3: TGTGCCAGCAGCTCGGGACAGGATAATTCACCCCTCCACTTT. This codes for CASSSGQDNSPLHF. The full variable domain, rest sourced from reference TRBV11-3 and TRBJ1-6, is EAGVVQSPRYKIIEKKQPVAFWCNPISGHNTLYWYLQNLGQGPELLIRYENEEAVDDSQLPKDRFSAERLKGVDSTLKIQPAELGDSAVYLCASSSGQDNSPLHFGNGTRLTVT.

The chain is built from TRBV6-5 and TRBJ1-3; D gene unclear. Per germline, CDR1 MNHEY and CDR2 SVGAGI. The length of the CDR3 is 14 residues. Trimming shortened V by 6 bases and J by 0 bases, and 9 bases separated the two germline ends. In DNA, the CDR3 is TGTGCCAGCAGCTCAGGAGGCTCTGGAAACACCATATATTTT. Protein sequence: CASSSGGSGNTIYF.